A selection of T cell receptor beta chains follows, all from one sample in a study of OX40 agonist ivuxolimab in advanced cancers. Assay: immunoSEQ multiplex PCR; the TCRdb copy retains only in-frame clones and omits some. The sample has 90,000 to 100,000 clones; 90% to 95% are singletons. The sample consisted of CD4+ or CD8+ T cells sorted from blood, taken in a trial of the OX40 agonist ivuxolimab. Every receptor here comes from an adult with an advanced solid tumor such as melanoma, head and neck, liver or kidney cancer. Both conserved end residues are part of each CDR3. Each record gives: D gene, clone size, J gene, V gene, CDR3 protein, CDR3 DNA. D genes are given only for firm matches. Clone size appears in some rows only: once, few, many, or a class for an expanded clone.

D: NA; size: NA; J: TRBJ1-4; V: TRBV7-9; CDR3: CASSLEGGYEKLFF; DNA: TGTGCCAGCAGCTTAGAGGGTGGATATGAAAAACTGTTTTTT
D: NA; size: NA; J: TRBJ2-7; V: TRBV7-8; CDR3: CASSLVGGGTYEQYF; DNA: TGTGCCAGCAGCTTAGTTGGAGGGGGAACCTACGAGCAGTACTTC
D: NA; size: NA; J: TRBJ2-2; V: TRBV5-1; CDR3: CASSLGRLLRGTGELFF; DNA: TGCGCCAGCAGCTTGGGGCGCCTTCTCAGGGGAACCGGGGAGCTGTTTTTT
D: NA; size: NA; J: TRBJ1-1; V: TRBV7-9; CDR3: CASSFGAVGNTEAFF; DNA: TGTGCCAGCAGCTTTGGTGCAGTTGGGAACACTGAAGCTTTCTTT
D: TRBD1; size: NA; J: TRBJ1-2; V: TRBV6-5; CDR3: CASRRTGRSGYTF; DNA: TGTGCCAGCCGGAGGACAGGGCGTAGTGGCTACACCTTC
D: NA; size: NA; J: TRBJ1-1; V: TRBV6-5; CDR3: CASSYSRVLAEAFF; DNA: TGTGCCAGCAGTTACTCAAGGGTGTTGGCTGAAGCTTTCTTT
D: TRBD2; size: NA; J: TRBJ2-7; V: TRBV7-7; CDR3: CASSWPDRVTLAGDIYEQYF; DNA: TGTGCTAGCAGCTGGCCGGACAGGGTAACACTAGCGGGAGATATCTACGAGCAGTACTTC
D: TRBD1; size: NA; J: TRBJ2-2; V: TRBV7-9; CDR3: CASSPPGQMNTGELFF; DNA: TGTGCCAGCAGTCCCCCGGGACAGATGAACACCGGGGAGCTGTTTTTT
D: TRBD2; size: NA; J: TRBJ2-1; V: TRBV30; CDR3: CAWSVSAGGVDEQFF; DNA: TGTGCCTGGAGTGTATCAGCGGGAGGTGTTGATGAGCAGTTCTTC
D: NA; size: NA; J: TRBJ2-4; V: TRBV18; CDR3: CASSPSQEVGSKNIQYF; DNA: TGTGCCAGCTCACCAAGTCAGGAAGTAGGGTCCAAAAACATTCAGTACTTC
D: TRBD1; size: NA; J: TRBJ2-1; V: TRBV6-1; CDR3: CASTRQGEGEQFF; DNA: TGTGCCAGCACTAGACAGGGTGAGGGTGAGCAGTTCTTC
D: NA; size: NA; J: TRBJ2-3; V: TRBV9; CDR3: CASIRQPGLSTDTQYF; DNA: TGTGCCAGCATCCGACAACCAGGTCTCAGCACAGATACGCAGTATTTT
D: NA; size: NA; J: TRBJ2-1; V: TRBV4-2; CDR3: CASSQEGGFGNEQFF; DNA: TGTGCCAGCAGCCAAGAGGGGGGTTTCGGCAATGAGCAGTTCTTC
D: TRBD2; size: NA; J: TRBJ2-7; V: TRBV7-2; CDR3: CASSLGLLAGAYEQYF; DNA: TGTGCCAGCAGCTTAGGGCTGCTAGCGGGGGCCTACGAGCAGTACTTC
D: NA; size: NA; J: TRBJ1-1; V: TRBV5-4; CDR3: CASSVEMSTRAEAFF; DNA: TGTGCCAGCAGCGTAGAAATGTCTACCAGGGCTGAAGCTTTCTTT
D: TRBD2; size: NA; J: TRBJ2-3; V: TRBV5-4; CDR3: CASSFTAGGVEDTQYF; DNA: TGTGCCAGCAGCTTTACGGCGGGGGGGGTCGAAGATACGCAGTATTTT
D: TRBD2; size: NA; J: TRBJ2-7; V: TRBV28; CDR3: CASDGLAGSEQYF; DNA: TGTGCCAGTGATGGACTAGCGGGATCTGAGCAGTACTTC
D: NA; size: once; J: TRBJ2-7; V: TRBV28; CDR3: CASNMGAPSYEQYF; DNA: TGTGCCAGCAACATGGGGGCTCCCTCCTACGAGCAGTACTTC
D: TRBD2; size: NA; J: TRBJ2-1; V: TRBV4-2; CDR3: CASSQDLLAGAGGTDEQFF; DNA: TGTGCCAGCAGCCAAGATCTCCTAGCGGGAGCCGGAGGGACGGATGAGCAGTTCTTC
D: NA; size: NA; J: TRBJ1-1; V: TRBV18; CDR3: CASSRQGPNTEAFF; DNA: TGTGCCAGCTCACGTCAAGGCCCAAACACTGAAGCTTTCTTT
D: TRBD1; size: NA; J: TRBJ2-7; V: TRBV5-1; CDR3: CASSGQGTYEQYF; DNA: TGCGCCAGCAGCGGACAGGGGACCTACGAGCAGTACTTC
D: NA; size: NA; J: TRBJ1-1; V: TRBV28; CDR3: CGAGRGLLAEAFF; DNA: TGTGGCGCTGGGCGGGGATTACTGGCTGAAGCTTTCTTT
D: NA; size: few; J: TRBJ1-5; V: TRBV30; CDR3: CAWSRGQNQPQHF; DNA: TGTGCCTGGAGCCGGGGCCAAAATCAGCCCCAGCATTTT
D: TRBD2; size: NA; J: TRBJ2-7; V: TRBV28; CDR3: CASSLQSGIYEQYF; DNA: TGTGCCAGCAGTTTACAGAGCGGGATCTACGAGCAGTACTTC
D: NA; size: NA; J: TRBJ1-1; V: TRBV7-2; CDR3: CASSPYGPKNTEAFF; DNA: TGTGCCAGCAGCCCTTATGGTCCCAAGAACACTGAAGCTTTCTTT